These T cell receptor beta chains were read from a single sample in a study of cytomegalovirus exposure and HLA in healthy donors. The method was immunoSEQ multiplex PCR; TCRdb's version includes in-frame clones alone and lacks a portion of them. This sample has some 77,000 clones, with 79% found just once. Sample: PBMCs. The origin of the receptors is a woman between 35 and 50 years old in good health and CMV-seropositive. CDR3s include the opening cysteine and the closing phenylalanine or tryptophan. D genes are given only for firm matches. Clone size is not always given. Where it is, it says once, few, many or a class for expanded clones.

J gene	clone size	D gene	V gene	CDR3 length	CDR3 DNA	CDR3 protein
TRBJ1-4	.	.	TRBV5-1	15	TGCGCCAGCAGCTTAAGTAGTTCAACTAATGAAAAACTGTTTTTT	CASSLSSSTNEKLFF
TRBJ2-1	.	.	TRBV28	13	TGTGCCAGCGTTGGGACTCCATACAATGAGCAGTTCTTC	CASVGTPYNEQFF
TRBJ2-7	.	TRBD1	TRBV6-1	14	TGTGCCAGCAGTGACAGACAGGGGCTTTACGAGCAGTACTTC	CASSDRQGLYEQYF
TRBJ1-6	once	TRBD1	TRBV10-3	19	TGTGCCATCAGTGAGTCGATTGACAGGGGGTTGCCCTATAATTCACCCCTCCACTTT	CAISESIDRGLPYNSPLHF
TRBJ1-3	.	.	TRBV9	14	TGTGCCAGCAGCACCCGACAGAGGGGAAACACCATATATTTT	CASSTRQRGNTIYF
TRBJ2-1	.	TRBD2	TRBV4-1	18	TGCGCCAGCAGCCACCCGGGACTAGCGGGAGTCCTCTACAATGAGCAGTTCTTC	CASSHPGLAGVLYNEQFF
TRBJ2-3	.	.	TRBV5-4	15	TGTGCCAGCAGCGCGGGACAGCATAACACAGATACGCAGTATTTT	CASSAGQHNTDTQYF
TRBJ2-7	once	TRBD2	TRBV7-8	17	TGTGCCAGCAGCCCGACAAGTGGACTAGCGGGGCTGAGGGAGCAGTACTTC	CASSPTSGLAGLREQYF
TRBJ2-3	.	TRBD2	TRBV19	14	TGTGCCACCGGGACTAGCGGGAGTACAGATACGCAGTATTTT	CATGTSGSTDTQYF
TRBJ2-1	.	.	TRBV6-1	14	TGTGCCAGCAGTCGTTACGGGGGTGGTAATGAGCAGTTCTTC	CASSRYGGGNEQFF
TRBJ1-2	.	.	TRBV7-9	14	TGTGCCAGCAGCAAACGGGGAATCTTCTATGGCTACACCTTC	CASSKRGIFYGYTF
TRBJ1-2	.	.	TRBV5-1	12	TGCGCCAGCAGCTGGGGGGACTATGGCTACACCTTC	CASSWGDYGYTF
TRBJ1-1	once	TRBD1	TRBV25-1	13	TGTGCCAGCAGTGAATGGGCAGGGGGCGAAGCTTTCTTT	CASSEWAGGEAFF
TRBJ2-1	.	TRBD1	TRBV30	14	TGTGCCAGATCCGGGACAGGGGCCCTCGGGGAGCAGTTCTTC	CARSGTGALGEQFF
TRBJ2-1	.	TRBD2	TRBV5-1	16	TGCGCCAGCAGCTTCCCACTAGCGGGAGCTCTCAATGAGCAGTTCTTC	CASSFPLAGALNEQFF
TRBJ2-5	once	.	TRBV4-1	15	TGCGCCAGCAGCCAACTTTTAGTAACAGGAGAGACCCAGTACTTC	CASSQLLVTGETQYF
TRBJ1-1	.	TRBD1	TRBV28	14	TGTGCCAGCAGCACAACAGGGGGCACCACTGAAGCTTTCTTT	CASSTTGGTTEAFF
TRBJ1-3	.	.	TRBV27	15	TGTGCCAGCAGTTTATCAGTCGGGGGTGGAAACACCATATATTTT	CASSLSVGGGNTIYF
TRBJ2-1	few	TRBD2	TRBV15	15	TGTGCCACCAGCAGGGGGACTAGCGGTTACAATGAGCAGTTCTTC	CATSRGTSGYNEQFF
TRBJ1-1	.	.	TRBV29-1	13	TGCAGCGTTGTGTGGCAGATGAACACTGAAGCTTTCTTT	CSVVWQMNTEAFF
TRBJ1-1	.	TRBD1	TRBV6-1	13	TGTGCCAGCGGGGGACAGGGGTACACTGAAGCTTTCTTT	CASGGQGYTEAFF
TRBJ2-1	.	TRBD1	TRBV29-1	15	TGCAGCGTTGGAGGGGACAGAGTTTCCTACAATGAGCAGTTCTTC	CSVGGDRVSYNEQFF
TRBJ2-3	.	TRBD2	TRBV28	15	TGTGCCAGCAGGCCGACTAGCGGTTACACAGATACGCAGTATTTT	CASRPTSGYTDTQYF
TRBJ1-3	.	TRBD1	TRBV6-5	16	TGTGCCAGCAGTTACTCGCAGGGGGCGTCCGGAAACACCATATATTTT	CASSYSQGASGNTIYF
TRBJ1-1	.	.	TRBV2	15	TGTGCCAGCAAGAAATTACAGATTATTAACACTGAAGCTTTCTTT	CASKKLQIINTEAFF
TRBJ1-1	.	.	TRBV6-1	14	TGTGCCAGCAGTGAAGCTTGGGCGCTTACTGAAGCTTTCTTT	CASSEAWALTEAFF
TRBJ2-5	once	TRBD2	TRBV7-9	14	TGTGCCAGCAGCTTTGGGAGGGACGGAGAGACCCAGTACTTC	CASSFGRDGETQYF
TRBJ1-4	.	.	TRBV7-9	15	TGTGCCAGCAGTGACCAGGCAGCAACTAATGAAAAACTGTTTTTT	CASSDQAATNEKLFF
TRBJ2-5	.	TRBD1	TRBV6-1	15	TGTGCCAGCAGTGCATCGACAGGGGGCGGAGAGACCCAGTACTTC	CASSASTGGGETQYF
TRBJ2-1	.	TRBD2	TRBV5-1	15	TGCGCCAGCAGCTTGGTAGCGGGAGAGTACAATGAGCAGTTCTTC	CASSLVAGEYNEQFF
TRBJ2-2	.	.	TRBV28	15	TGTGCCAGCAGTTGGCCCGAACGAAGCACCGGGGAGCTGTTTTTT	CASSWPERSTGELFF
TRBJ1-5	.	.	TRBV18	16	TGTGCCAGCTCACTAAGCCCGGGACTAAGCAATCAGCCCCAGCATTTT	CASSLSPGLSNQPQHF
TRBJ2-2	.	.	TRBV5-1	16	TGCGCCAGCAGCTTCACAGGGAATTGGGTCACCGGGGAGCTGTTTTTT	CASSFTGNWVTGELFF
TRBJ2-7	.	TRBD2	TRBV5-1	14	TGCGCCAGCAGCTCTGGCGGGGGGACCTACGAGCAGTACTTC	CASSSGGGTYEQYF
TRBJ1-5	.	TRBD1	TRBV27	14	TGTGCCAGCAGCCTACAGGGGGATAATCAGCCCCAGCATTTT	CASSLQGDNQPQHF
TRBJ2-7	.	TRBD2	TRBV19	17	TGTGCCAGTAGTATAGATCGGACTAGCGGGGGTTCCTACGAGCAGTACTTC	CASSIDRTSGGSYEQYF
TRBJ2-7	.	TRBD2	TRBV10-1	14	TGCGCCAGCGTAACCGGGGGGGCGGGCTACGAGCAGTACTTC	CASVTGGAGYEQYF
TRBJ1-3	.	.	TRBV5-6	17	TGTGCCAGCAGCTTGTTAAAGGAGGGGTTCTCTGGAAACACCATATATTTT	CASSLLKEGFSGNTIYF
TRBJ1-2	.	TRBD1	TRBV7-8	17	TGTGCCAGCAGCCCGGGGCTGGGACAGGGGGCGGCGGACGGCTACACCTTC	CASSPGLGQGAADGYTF
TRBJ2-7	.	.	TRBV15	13	TGTGCCACCAGCAGAGATCCGTCCTACGAGCAGTACTTC	CATSRDPSYEQYF
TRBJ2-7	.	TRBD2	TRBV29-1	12	TGCAGCGTAAGACTAGCGACCTACGAGCAGTACTTC	CSVRLATYEQYF
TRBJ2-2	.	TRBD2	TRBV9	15	TGTGCCAGCAGCGTAGCTACGGGGGGTTCCGGGGAGCTGTTTTTT	CASSVATGGSGELFF
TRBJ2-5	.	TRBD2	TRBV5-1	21	TGCGCCAGCAGCTTGAGGGGACCGGGTCGAAGCGGGAGGGAATTCCAAGAGACCCAGTACTTC	CASSLRGPGRSGREFQETQYF
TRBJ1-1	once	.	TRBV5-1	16	TGCGCCAGCAGCTTAGAACAGGGCCAGGTCAGGACTGAAGCTTTCTTT	CASSLEQGQVRTEAFF
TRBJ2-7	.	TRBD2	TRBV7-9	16	TGTGCCAGCAGCAGGGGACTAGCGGGGGGAACCTACGAGCAGTACTTC	CASSRGLAGGTYEQYF
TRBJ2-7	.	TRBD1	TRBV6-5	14	TGTGCCAGCCGATTAGGACAGGGAACCTACGAGCAGTACTTC	CASRLGQGTYEQYF
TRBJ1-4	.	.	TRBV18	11	TGTGCCAGCTCGCGGAATGAAAAACTGTTTTTT	CASSRNEKLFF
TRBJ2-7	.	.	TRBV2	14	TGTGCCAGCAGTTACGGGACACCCCCTTGGGAGCAGTACTTC	CASSYGTPPWEQYF
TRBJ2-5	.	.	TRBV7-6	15	TGTGCCAGCAGCTTAGGGGCAGGGTGGAGAGAGACCCAGTACTTC	CASSLGAGWRETQYF
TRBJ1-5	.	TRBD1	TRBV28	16	TGTGCCAGCAGTTCCTTAGACAGGGGTAGCAATCAGCCCCAGCATTTT	CASSSLDRGSNQPQHF
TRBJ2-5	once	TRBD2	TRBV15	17	TGTGCCACCAGCAGAGATTTCGGCGGGGGGGCCTCGGAGACCCAGTACTTC	CATSRDFGGGASETQYF
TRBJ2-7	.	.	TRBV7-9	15	TGTGCCAGCAGCCGTGACAGCACCTTTCCTGACGAGCAGTACTTC	CASSRDSTFPDEQYF
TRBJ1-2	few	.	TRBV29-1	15	TGCAGCGTTGCCCAGCCGGGAAAGGCTAACTATGGCTACACCTTC	CSVAQPGKANYGYTF